The 18 T cell receptor beta chains in this list originate from one sample, sequenced in a study of OX40 agonist ivuxolimab in advanced cancers. Sequencing used immunoSEQ multiplex PCR; TCRdb keeps in-frame clones, though not all of them. The table includes tens of thousands of clones, approximately 81% detected once. The sequenced sample was CD4+ or CD8+ T cells sorted from blood, obtained in a trial of the OX40 agonist ivuxolimab. These receptors were taken from an adult with an advanced solid tumor such as melanoma, head and neck, liver or kidney cancer.

The V gene is TRBV27, the J gene TRBJ1-4; D is unclear. CDR3 length: 14 amino acids. Trimming took off 1 base at V and 8 bases at J, with 11 bases between the two ends. Germline V gives CDR1 MNHEY, CDR2 SMNVEV (reference sequence). The CDR3 sequence is CASSLWAGHEKLFF. The CDR3 nucleotides read TGTGCCAGCAGTTTATGGGCAGGTCACGAAAAACTGTTTTTT.

The V and J genes are TRBV27 and TRBJ1-1; unclear D gene. Germline assignment: CDR1 MNHEY and CDR2 SMNVEV (reference sequence). The ends were cut back, 3 bases at V and 0 bases at J, with 11 bases in the middle. The CDR3 extends over 15 amino acids. CDR3 nucleotides: TGTGCCAGCAGTTTGTTACAGCCAATGAACACTGAAGCTTTCTTT. Residues: CASSLLQPMNTEAFF.

The rearrangement links TRBV5-4 to TRBJ1-5; no clear D. Trimming cost V 5 bases and J 2 bases, with 5 bases left between them. Germline CDR1 and CDR2: SGHNT and YYREEE (reference sequence). The CDR3 has 12 amino acids. The CDR3 nucleotides are TGTGCCAGCAGTGAGGGCAATCAGCCCCAGCATTTT. Translated: CASSEGNQPQHF. The full variable domain, rest sourced from reference TRBV5-4 and TRBJ1-5, is ETGVTQSPTHLIKTRGQQVTLRCSSQSGHNTVSWYQQALGQGPQFIFQYYREEENGRGNFPPRFSGLQFPNYSSELNVNALELDDSALYLCASSEGNQPQHFGDGTRLSIL.

The chain links TRBV5-6 to TRBJ2-7, with D tentatively TRBD2 (6 bases). Trimming removed 2 bases at V and 3 bases at J, with 12 bases between. CDR1 and CDR2 from the germline V gene are SGHDT and YYEEEE. The CDR3 is 14 amino acids. For the CDR3, the DNA is TGTGCCAGCAGCTTCTGGGGACTCGACTACGAGCAGTACTTC. It is translated as CASSFWGLDYEQYF.

The V call is TRBV10-3, the J call TRBJ2-5, with 13 bases fitting TRBD2. The ends lost 5 bases at V and 3 bases at J; junction bases unmatched: 9. The CDR3 is made up of 17 amino acids. Germline loops: CDR1 ENHRY, CDR2 SYGVKD. CDR3 residues: CAISQDAGLAGKETQYF. The CDR3 nucleotides read TGTGCCATCAGTCAAGATGCGGGACTAGCGGGGAAAGAGACCCAGTACTTC.

The chain couples TRBV6-6 to TRBJ1-3, with TRBD1 matching over 7 bases. Germline V gene sequence: CDR1 MNHNY, CDR2 SVGAGI (reference sequence). This CDR3 has 16 amino acids. V dropped 2 bases and J dropped 4; count of bases not matched to a gene: 8. CDR3 DNA sequence: TGTGCCAGCAGTTACCCAAGACAGGGTGGGGGAAACACCATATATTTT. Its protein is CASSYPRQGGGNTIYF.

The chain employs TRBV4-1 and TRBJ1-5; 7 positions agree with TRBD1. Germline V lookup: CDR1 MGHRA, CDR2 YSYEKL. V was pared by 0 bases and J by 7 bases, with 9 bases of the junction left unmatched. The CDR3 covers 16 residues. The CDR3 nucleotides read TGCGCCAGCAGCCAAGAAGAGGGGGCGAGAGAACAGCCCCAGCATTTT. Residues: CASSQEEGAREQPQHF.

The genes are TRBV7-2 and TRBJ2-3; D is ambiguous. Germline V gene lookup returns CDR1 SGHTA and CDR2 FQGNSA. Between the trimmed V and J ends, which lost 2 bases and 2 bases, there was a span of 11 bases. The length of the CDR3 is 15 residues. CDR3 sequence reads: CASSLSPGFTDTQYF. The CDR3 DNA reads as TGTGCCAGCAGCTTAAGTCCAGGTTTCACAGATACGCAGTATTTT. The full variable domain, completed using reference TRBV7-2 and TRBJ2-3, is GAGVSQSPSNKVTEKGKDVELRCDPISGHTALYWYRQSLGQGLEFLIYFQGNSAPDKSGLPSDRFSAERTGGSVSTLTIQRTQQEDSAVYLCASSLSPGFTDTQYFGPGTRLTVL.

This rearrangement joins TRBV27 to TRBJ2-7; a weak D match, TRBD2 (7 bases). The germline V gene has CDR1 MNHEY and CDR2 SMNVEV (reference sequence). CDR3 size: 16 residues. V was cut by 2 bases and J by 0 bases, with 14 bases left in between. Here the CDR3 DNA reads TGTGCCAGCAGTTTAAATGCAGGGGACTACTCCTACGAGCAGTACTTC. This codes for CASSLNAGDYSYEQYF.

A few counts support this clone. The V call is TRBV5-1, the J call TRBJ2-3, with 11 positions matching TRBD1. J lost 3 bases, V lost 4 bases, and 7 bases had no gene match. The CDR3 has 16 amino acids. Per the germline V gene, CDR1 is SGHRS and CDR2 is YFSETQ. This CDR3 reads CASSDIRDRGTDTQYF. The CDR3 DNA reads as TGCGCCAGCAGCGATATCCGGGACAGGGGGACAGATACGCAGTATTTT.

The chain is built from TRBV9 and TRBJ2-2; no reliable D call. Germline V gene lookup returns CDR1 SGDLS and CDR2 YYNGEE. The V gene lost 1 base and the J gene lost 0 bases, with 10 bases spanning the gap. The CDR3 totals 16 residues. CDR3 sequence: CASSVSQVANTGELFF. The CDR3 DNA reads TGTGCCAGCAGCGTATCCCAGGTCGCGAACACCGGGGAGCTGTTTTTT.

This clone was detected only a few times. The J gene is TRBJ1-6, the V gene TRBV7-9; 7 positions agree with TRBD1. The CDR3 is 15 residues long. V was pared by 5 bases and J by 6 bases, with 7 bases of the junction left unmatched. CDR1 and CDR2 (germline): SEHNR, FQNEAQ (reference sequence). The CDR3: CASSRQGAANSPLHF. The DNA of the CDR3 is TGTGCCAGCAGCCGACAGGGTGCCGCTAATTCACCCCTCCACTTT.

The rearrangement uses TRBV7-9 and TRBJ2-3; D is undetermined. This CDR3 comprises 12 residues. Germline CDR1 is SEHNR and CDR2 is FQNEAQ (reference sequence). The germline V and J ends were trimmed by 7 bases and 4 bases, with 9 bases remaining between them. This CDR3 is CASTIVPDTQYF. The CDR3 bases are TGTGCCAGCACCATCGTACCAGATACGCAGTATTTT.

The CDR3 DNA reads TGTGCCAGTAGTTTCAATCCGGGACAGGGGGCGACCAGAGCCTACAATGAGCAGTTCTTC. It specifies CASSFNPGQGATRAYNEQFF. The rearrangement uses TRBV19 and TRBJ2-1, with 12 bases fitting TRBD1. V lost 5 bases and J lost 2; bases outside the gene matches: 16. The CDR3 is 20 amino acids. Germline V gives CDR1 LNHDA, CDR2 SQIVND (reference sequence).

This clone occurred a few times. The chain combines TRBV4-3 with TRBJ2-7; a weak D match, TRBD2 (7 bases). This CDR3 is built from 17 residues. Trimming shortened V by 4 bases and J by 1 base, and 20 bases separated the two germline ends. Germline loops: CDR1 LGHNA, CDR2 YSLEER. In DNA, the CDR3 is TGCGCCAGCAGCCGAGATGGGGCGGGGGCCGGGTCCTACGAGCAGTACTTC. Its protein is CASSRDGAGAGSYEQYF.

This rearrangement joins TRBV4-3 to TRBJ1-5; perhaps TRBD1 as D (5 bases). The CDR3 has 14 residues. Trimming took off 0 bases at V and 7 bases at J, with 10 bases between the two ends. In germline, CDR1 is LGHNA, CDR2 YSLEER. DNA for the CDR3: TGCGCCAGCAGCCAAGACCAGGGAGACCAGCCCCAGCATTTT. Translating gives CASSQDQGDQPQHF.

The J gene is TRBJ2-7, the V gene TRBV27; D gene ambiguous. The CDR3 is 13 amino acids. Germline V gene lookup returns CDR1 MNHEY and CDR2 SMNVEV (reference sequence). Between the trimmed V and J ends, which lost 4 bases and 4 bases, there was a span of 11 bases. CDR3 region: CASSSIGSYEQYF. CDR3 nucleotides: TGTGCCAGCAGTTCTATCGGCAGTTACGAGCAGTACTTC.

The chain has TRBV7-9 and TRBJ2-1; D not certain. Germline CDR1 is SEHNR and CDR2 is FQNEAQ (reference sequence). V lost 1 base and J lost 6, with 4 bases in between. This CDR3 comprises 12 residues. CDR3 region: CASSLDGNEQFF. The CDR3 DNA reads as TGTGCCAGCAGCTTAGATGGCAATGAGCAGTTCTTC.